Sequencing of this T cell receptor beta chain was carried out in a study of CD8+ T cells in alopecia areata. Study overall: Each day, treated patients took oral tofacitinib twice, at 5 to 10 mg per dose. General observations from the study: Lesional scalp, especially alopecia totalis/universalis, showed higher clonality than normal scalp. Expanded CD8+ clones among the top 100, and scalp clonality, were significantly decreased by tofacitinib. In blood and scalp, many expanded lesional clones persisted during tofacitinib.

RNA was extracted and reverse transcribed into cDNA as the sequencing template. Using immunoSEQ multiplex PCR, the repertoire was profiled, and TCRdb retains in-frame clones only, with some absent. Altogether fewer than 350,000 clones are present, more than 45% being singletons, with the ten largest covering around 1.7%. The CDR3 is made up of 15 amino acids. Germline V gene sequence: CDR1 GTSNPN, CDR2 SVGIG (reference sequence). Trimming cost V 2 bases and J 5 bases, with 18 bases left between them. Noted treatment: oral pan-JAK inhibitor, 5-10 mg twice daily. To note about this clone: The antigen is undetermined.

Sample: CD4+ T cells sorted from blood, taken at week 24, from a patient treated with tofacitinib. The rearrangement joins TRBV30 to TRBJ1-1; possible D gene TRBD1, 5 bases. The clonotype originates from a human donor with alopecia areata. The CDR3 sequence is CAWSRPRGVGTEAFF. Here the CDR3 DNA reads TGTGCCTGGAGTCGCCCGAGGGGAGTGGGGACTGAAGCTTTCTTT.